This is a list of T cell receptor beta chains from one sample in a study of shared clonotypes between healthy human individuals. TCRdb keeps only in-frame clones here, not all; method: immunoSEQ multiplex PCR. The sample carries some 1 million clones, about 75% recorded once. Sequencing was done on a sample of memory CD4+ T cells sorted from blood. All receptors come from a young man in good health. Both conserved end residues are part of each CDR3. Each record gives: V gene, clone size, J gene, D gene, CDR3 protein, CDR3 DNA. A D gene is named only where the DNA matches it firmly. Clone size, where shown, is once, few, many, or a class for clones that have expanded.

V gene: TRBV10-2; clone size: once; J gene: TRBJ1-3; D gene: -; CDR3 protein: CASSGLLGSNSGNTIYF; CDR3 DNA: TGCGCCAGCAGTGGGCTCCTTGGCAGCAACTCTGGAAACACCATATATTTT
V gene: TRBV5-4; clone size: -; J gene: TRBJ1-1; D gene: TRBD1; CDR3 protein: CASSRRQGGDFTEAFF; CDR3 DNA: TGTGCCAGCAGCAGACGTCAGGGGGGGGATTTTACTGAAGCTTTCTTT
V gene: TRBV30; clone size: -; J gene: TRBJ1-5; D gene: -; CDR3 protein: CAWSAEGGAKYQPQHF; CDR3 DNA: TGTGCCTGGAGTGCCGAGGGGGGGGCGAAATATCAGCCCCAGCATTTT
V gene: TRBV6-6; clone size: -; J gene: TRBJ2-2; D gene: -; CDR3 protein: CASSYPENTGELFF; CDR3 DNA: TGTGCCAGTAGTTATCCCGAGAACACCGGGGAGCTGTTTTTT
V gene: TRBV10-3; clone size: -; J gene: TRBJ2-3; D gene: TRBD1; CDR3 protein: CAISESGQLSTDTQYF; CDR3 DNA: TGTGCCATCAGTGAGTCGGGACAGCTTAGCACAGATACGCAGTATTTT
V gene: TRBV7-7; clone size: -; J gene: TRBJ2-1; D gene: TRBD2; CDR3 protein: CASSLGRSGGSNEQFF; CDR3 DNA: TGTGCTAGCAGCTTAGGTCGGTCTGGCGGGAGTAATGAGCAGTTCTTC
V gene: TRBV5-1; clone size: -; J gene: TRBJ2-3; D gene: -; CDR3 protein: CASSPRRRTVSTDTQYF; CDR3 DNA: TGCGCCAGCAGCCCGAGGAGAAGGACAGTTAGCACAGATACGCAGTATTTT
V gene: TRBV6-5; clone size: -; J gene: TRBJ1-6; D gene: TRBD1; CDR3 protein: CASSPDRGTEPLHF; CDR3 DNA: TGTGCCAGCAGCCCCGACAGGGGAACGGAGCCCCTCCACTTT
V gene: TRBV7-9; clone size: -; J gene: TRBJ1-1; D gene: -; CDR3 protein: CASSRGAMGTEAFF; CDR3 DNA: TGTGCCAGTTCGAGAGGGGCCATGGGCACTGAAGCTTTCTTT
V gene: TRBV19; clone size: few; J gene: TRBJ1-2; D gene: -; CDR3 protein: CASSRDIGNYGYTF; CDR3 DNA: TGTGCCAGCAGTCGGGATATTGGGAACTATGGCTACACCTTC
V gene: TRBV11-1; clone size: -; J gene: TRBJ2-2; D gene: -; CDR3 protein: CASSLSPHVDGELFF; CDR3 DNA: TGTGCCAGCAGCTTATCCCCACACGTGGACGGGGAGCTGTTTTTT
V gene: TRBV5-6; clone size: -; J gene: TRBJ2-7; D gene: -; CDR3 protein: CASSWGFVSYEQYF; CDR3 DNA: TGTGCCAGCAGCTGGGGGTTCGTATCCTACGAGCAGTACTTC
V gene: TRBV7-2; clone size: -; J gene: TRBJ2-2; D gene: TRBD1; CDR3 protein: CASSFAGGSGGELFF; CDR3 DNA: TGTGCCAGCAGCTTTGCAGGGGGCTCTGGCGGGGAGCTGTTTTTT
V gene: TRBV6-5; clone size: -; J gene: TRBJ1-4; D gene: -; CDR3 protein: CASRDWGRDEKLFF; CDR3 DNA: TGTGCCAGCCGGGATTGGGGGAGGGATGAAAAACTGTTTTTT
V gene: TRBV5-1; clone size: once; J gene: TRBJ2-4; D gene: -; CDR3 protein: CASRGSTGWYF; CDR3 DNA: TGCGCCAGCAGAGGGAGTACAGGGTGGTACTTC
V gene: TRBV5-6; clone size: -; J gene: TRBJ2-3; D gene: -; CDR3 protein: CASSFWQFSTDTQYF; CDR3 DNA: TGTGCCAGCAGCTTCTGGCAGTTTAGCACAGATACGCAGTATTTT
V gene: TRBV5-6; clone size: -; J gene: TRBJ1-5; D gene: TRBD1; CDR3 protein: CASSLARDRPTVSQPQHF; CDR3 DNA: TGTGCCAGCAGCTTGGCCAGGGACAGGCCTACGGTAAGTCAGCCCCAGCATTTT
V gene: TRBV2; clone size: -; J gene: TRBJ2-5; D gene: -; CDR3 protein: CASSPGRLQETQYF; CDR3 DNA: TGTGCCAGCAGCCCCGGACGGCTTCAAGAGACCCAGTACTTC
V gene: TRBV7-8; clone size: -; J gene: TRBJ1-6; D gene: -; CDR3 protein: CASSLEEGFSSPLHF; CDR3 DNA: TGTGCCAGCAGCTTAGAAGAAGGGTTTAGCTCACCCCTCCACTTT
V gene: TRBV18; clone size: -; J gene: TRBJ1-1; D gene: TRBD1; CDR3 protein: CASSPRTGDRTEAFF; CDR3 DNA: TGTGCCAGCTCACCCCGGACAGGGGATAGGACTGAAGCTTTCTTT
V gene: TRBV25-1; clone size: -; J gene: TRBJ1-1; D gene: -; CDR3 protein: CASRGPGNTEAFF; CDR3 DNA: TGTGCCAGCAGGGGACCAGGGAACACTGAAGCTTTCTTT
V gene: TRBV28; clone size: -; J gene: TRBJ2-7; D gene: -; CDR3 protein: CASSPPAGHEQYF; CDR3 DNA: TGTGCCAGCAGTCCCCCCGCAGGCCACGAGCAGTACTTC